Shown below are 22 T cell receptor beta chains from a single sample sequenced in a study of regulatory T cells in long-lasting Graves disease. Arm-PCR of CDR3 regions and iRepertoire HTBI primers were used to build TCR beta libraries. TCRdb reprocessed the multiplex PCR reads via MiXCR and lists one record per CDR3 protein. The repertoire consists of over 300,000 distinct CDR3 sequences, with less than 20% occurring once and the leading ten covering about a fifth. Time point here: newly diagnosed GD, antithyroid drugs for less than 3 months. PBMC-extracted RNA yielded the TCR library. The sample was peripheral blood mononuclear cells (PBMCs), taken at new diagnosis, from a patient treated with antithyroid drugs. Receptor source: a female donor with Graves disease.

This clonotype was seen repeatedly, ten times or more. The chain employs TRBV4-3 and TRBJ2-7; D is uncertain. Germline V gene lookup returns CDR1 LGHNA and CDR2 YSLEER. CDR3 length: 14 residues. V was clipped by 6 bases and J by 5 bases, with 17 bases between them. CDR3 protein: CASSRRAETHEQYF. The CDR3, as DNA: TGCGCCAGCAGTCGAAGGGCCGAAACCCACGAGCAGTACTTC.

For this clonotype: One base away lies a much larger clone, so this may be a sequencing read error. As DNA, the CDR3 is TGTGCCAGCAGCCCCATGTCTCGGCGGCAGGGACTAGGTTACGAGCAGTACTTC. Protein product: CASSPMSRRQGLGYEQYF. This chain connects TRBV7-2 to TRBJ2-7; 8 nucleotides line up with TRBD2. In germline, CDR1 is SGHTA, CDR2 FQGNSA. The V segment lost 5 bases and the J segment 4 bases; nucleotides outside the gene matches: 19. The CDR3 runs 18 residues.

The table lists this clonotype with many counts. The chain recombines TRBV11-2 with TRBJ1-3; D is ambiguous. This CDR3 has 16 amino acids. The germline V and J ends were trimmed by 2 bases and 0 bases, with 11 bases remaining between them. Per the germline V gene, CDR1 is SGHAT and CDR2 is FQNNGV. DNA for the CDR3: TGTGCCAGCAGCTTATCCGGGGATATCTCTGGAAACACCATATATTTT. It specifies CASSLSGDISGNTIYF.

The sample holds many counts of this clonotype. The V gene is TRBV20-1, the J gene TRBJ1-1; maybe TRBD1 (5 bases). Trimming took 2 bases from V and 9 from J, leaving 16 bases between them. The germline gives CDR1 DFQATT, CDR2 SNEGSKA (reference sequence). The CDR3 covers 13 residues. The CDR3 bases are TGCAGTGCTAGAACGGGGGGGAGTGAGAAAGCTTTCTTT. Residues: CSARTGGSEKAFF.

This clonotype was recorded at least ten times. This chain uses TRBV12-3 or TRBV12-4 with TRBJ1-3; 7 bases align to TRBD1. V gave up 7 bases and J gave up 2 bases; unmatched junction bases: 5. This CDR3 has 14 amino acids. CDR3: CASTADRAGNTIYF. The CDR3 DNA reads TGTGCCAGCACCGCCGACAGGGCTGGAAACACCATATATTTT.

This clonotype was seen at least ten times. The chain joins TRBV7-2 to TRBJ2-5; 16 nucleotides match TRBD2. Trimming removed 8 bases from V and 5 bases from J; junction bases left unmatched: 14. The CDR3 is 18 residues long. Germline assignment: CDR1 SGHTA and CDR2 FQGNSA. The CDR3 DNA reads TGTGCCAGCCTATTGACCGGGACTAGCGGGAGGGGGGGTGAGACCCAGTACTTC. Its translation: CASLLTGTSGRGGETQYF.

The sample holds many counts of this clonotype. CDR3 sequence reads: CASSVLAGGRNYNEQFF. The CDR3 DNA sequence: TGTGCCAGCAGTGTCCTAGCGGGGGGCAGGAACTACAATGAGCAGTTCTTC. The rearrangement uses TRBV27 and TRBJ2-1; 11 nucleotides match TRBD2. CDR1 and CDR2 (germline): MNHEY, SMNVEV (reference sequence). J gave up 3 bases and V 5 bases, and 9 bases lay outside the gene matches. This CDR3 has 17 residues.

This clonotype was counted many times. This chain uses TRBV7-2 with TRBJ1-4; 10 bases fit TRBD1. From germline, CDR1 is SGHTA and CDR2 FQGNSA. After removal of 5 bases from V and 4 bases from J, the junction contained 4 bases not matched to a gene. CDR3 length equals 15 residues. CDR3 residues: CASSLRTGGNEKLFF. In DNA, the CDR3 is TGTGCCAGCAGCCTCCGGACAGGGGGTAATGAAAAACTGTTTTTT. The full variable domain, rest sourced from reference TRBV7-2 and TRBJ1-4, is GAGVSQSPSNKVTEKGKDVELRCDPISGHTALYWYRQSLGQGLEFLIYFQGNSAPDKSGLPSDRFSAERTGGSVSTLTIQRTQQEDSAVYLCASSLRTGGNEKLFFGSGTQLSVL.

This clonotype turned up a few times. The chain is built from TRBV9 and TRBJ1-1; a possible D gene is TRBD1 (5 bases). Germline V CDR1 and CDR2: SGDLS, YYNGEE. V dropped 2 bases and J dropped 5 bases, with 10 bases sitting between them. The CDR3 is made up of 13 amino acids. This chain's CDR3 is CASSVRGRTEAFF. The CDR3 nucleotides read TGTGCCAGCAGCGTGAGGGGCCGGACTGAAGCTTTCTTT. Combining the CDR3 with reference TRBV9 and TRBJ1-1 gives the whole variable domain DSGVTQTPKHLITATGQRVTLRCSPRSGDLSVYWYQQSLDQGLQFLIQYYNGEERAKGNILERFSAQQFPDLHSELNLSSLELGDSALYFCASSVRGRTEAFFGQGTRLTVV.

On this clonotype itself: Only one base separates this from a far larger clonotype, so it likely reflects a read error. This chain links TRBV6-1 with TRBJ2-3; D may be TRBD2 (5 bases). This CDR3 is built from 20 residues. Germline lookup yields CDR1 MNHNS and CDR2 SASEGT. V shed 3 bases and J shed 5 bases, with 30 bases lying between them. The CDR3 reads CASSESPPSWELRHVDTQYF. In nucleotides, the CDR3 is TGTGCCAGCAGTGAGTCCCCCCCGAGCTGGGAGCTACGGCACGTAGATACGCAGTATTTT.

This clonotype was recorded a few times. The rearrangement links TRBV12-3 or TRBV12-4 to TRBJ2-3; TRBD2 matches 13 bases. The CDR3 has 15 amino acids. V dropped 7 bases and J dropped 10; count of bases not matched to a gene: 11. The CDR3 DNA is TGTGCCAGCACCGGACTAGCGGGGGTGAAAGAGGCGCAGTATTTT. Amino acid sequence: CASTGLAGVKEAQYF.

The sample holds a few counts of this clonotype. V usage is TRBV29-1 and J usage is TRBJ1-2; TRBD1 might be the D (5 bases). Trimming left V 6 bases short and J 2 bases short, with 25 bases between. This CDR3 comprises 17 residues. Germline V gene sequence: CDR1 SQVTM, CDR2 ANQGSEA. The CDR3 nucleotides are TGCAGCGTCGCCTTCGGGGCAGAGAAAACTGGGAACTATGGCTACACCTTC. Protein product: CSVAFGAEKTGNYGYTF.

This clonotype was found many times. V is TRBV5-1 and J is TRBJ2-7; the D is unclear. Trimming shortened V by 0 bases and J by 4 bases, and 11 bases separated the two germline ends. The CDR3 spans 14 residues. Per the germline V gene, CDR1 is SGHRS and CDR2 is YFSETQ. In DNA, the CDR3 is TGCGCCAGCAGCTTGGGAACCTCCTCGTACGAGCAGTACTTC. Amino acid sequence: CASSLGTSSYEQYF.

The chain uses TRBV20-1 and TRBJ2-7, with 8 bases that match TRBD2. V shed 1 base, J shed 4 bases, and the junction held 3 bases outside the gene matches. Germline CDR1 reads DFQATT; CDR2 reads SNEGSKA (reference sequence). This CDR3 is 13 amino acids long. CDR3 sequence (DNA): TGCAGTGCTAGAGGGGAGCGGGAGTACGAGCAGTACTTC. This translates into CSARGEREYEQYF.

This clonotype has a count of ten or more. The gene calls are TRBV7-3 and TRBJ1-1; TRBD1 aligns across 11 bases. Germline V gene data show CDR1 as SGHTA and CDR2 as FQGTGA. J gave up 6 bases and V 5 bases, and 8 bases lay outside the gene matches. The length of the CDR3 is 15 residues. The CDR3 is CASSAYPGQGAEAFF. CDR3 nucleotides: TGTGCCAGCAGCGCTTACCCGGGACAGGGGGCTGAAGCTTTCTTT.

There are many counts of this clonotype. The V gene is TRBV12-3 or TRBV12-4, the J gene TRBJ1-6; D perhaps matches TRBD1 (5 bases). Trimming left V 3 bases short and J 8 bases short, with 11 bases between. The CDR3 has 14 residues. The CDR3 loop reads CASSLWGSDSPLHF. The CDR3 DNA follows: TGTGCCAGCAGTTTGTGGGGGAGCGATTCACCCCTCCACTTT.

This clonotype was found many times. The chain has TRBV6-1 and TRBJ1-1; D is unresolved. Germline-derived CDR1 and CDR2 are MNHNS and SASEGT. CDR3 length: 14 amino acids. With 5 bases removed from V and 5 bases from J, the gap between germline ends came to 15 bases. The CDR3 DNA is TGTGCCAGCAGTCCCGCCTCGGGAGGGACTGAAGCTTTCTTT. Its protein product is CASSPASGGTEAFF.

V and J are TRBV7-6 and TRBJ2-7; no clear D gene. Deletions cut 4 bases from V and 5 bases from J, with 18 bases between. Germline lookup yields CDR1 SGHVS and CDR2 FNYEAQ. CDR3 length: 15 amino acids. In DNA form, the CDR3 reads TGTGCCAGCAGCTCTGACACTACCACTAACCACGAGCAGTACTTC. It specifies CASSSDTTTNHEQYF.

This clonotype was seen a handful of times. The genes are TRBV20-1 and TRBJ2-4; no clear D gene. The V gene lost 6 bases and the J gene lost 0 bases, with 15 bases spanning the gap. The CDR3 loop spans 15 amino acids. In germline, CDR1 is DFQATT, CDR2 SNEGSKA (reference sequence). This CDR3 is CSAPGRILAKNIQYF. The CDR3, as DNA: TGCAGTGCCCCTGGGCGGATACTAGCCAAAAACATTCAGTACTTC.

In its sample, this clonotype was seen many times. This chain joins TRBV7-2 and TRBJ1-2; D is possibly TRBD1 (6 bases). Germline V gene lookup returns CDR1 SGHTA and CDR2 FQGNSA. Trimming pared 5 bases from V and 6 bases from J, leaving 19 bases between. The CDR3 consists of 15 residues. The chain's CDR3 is CASSPRTALSDGYTF. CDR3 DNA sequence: TGTGCCAGCAGCCCACGGACAGCGCTATCGGATGGCTACACCTTC. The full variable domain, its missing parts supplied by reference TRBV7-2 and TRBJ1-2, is GAGVSQSPSNKVTEKGKDVELRCDPISGHTALYWYRQSLGQGLEFLIYFQGNSAPDKSGLPSDRFSAERTGGSVSTLTIQRTQQEDSAVYLCASSPRTALSDGYTFGSGTRLTVV.

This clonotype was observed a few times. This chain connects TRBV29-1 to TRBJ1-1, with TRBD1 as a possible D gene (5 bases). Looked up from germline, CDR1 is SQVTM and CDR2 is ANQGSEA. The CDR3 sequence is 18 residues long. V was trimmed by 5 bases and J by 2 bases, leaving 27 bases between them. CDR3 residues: CSVLIGQIRTTSNTEAFF. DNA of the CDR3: TGCAGCGTTTTAATTGGCCAAATACGGACAACTAGTAACACTGAAGCTTTCTTT.

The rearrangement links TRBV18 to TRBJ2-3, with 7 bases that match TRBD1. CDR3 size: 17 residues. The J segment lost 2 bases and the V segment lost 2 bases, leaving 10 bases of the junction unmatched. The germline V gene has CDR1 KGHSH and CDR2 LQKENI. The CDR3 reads CASSPAPWDSFTDTQYF. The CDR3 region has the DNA TGTGCCAGCTCACCAGCACCGTGGGACAGTTTCACAGATACGCAGTATTTT. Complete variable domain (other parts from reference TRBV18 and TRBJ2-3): NAGVMQNPRHLVRRRGQEARLRCSPMKGHSHVYWYRQLPEEGLKFMVYLQKENIIDESGMPKERFSAEFPKEGPSILRIQQVVRGDSAAYFCASSPAPWDSFTDTQYFGPGTRLTVL.